Listed below are T cell receptor beta chains from one sample, sequenced in a study of T cell responses to AZD1222 COVID-19 vaccine. The table came from immunoSEQ multiplex PCR; TCRdb's copy has only in-frame clones and leaves some out. This table holds about 150,000 clones, less than 95% found once. The sequences come from peripheral blood, collected 28 days after the second AZD1222 dose. The source is an adult who received the AZD1222 COVID-19 vaccine. The CDR3 runs from the conserved cysteine through the conserved F or W. A D gene is named only where the DNA matches it firmly. Size values are once, few and many counts, or a class for expanded clones, and some rows have none.

d_gene: TRBD1
v_gene: TRBV29-1
abundance: NA
j_gene: TRBJ2-4
CDR3aa: CSVVGQGNGIQYF
CDR3nt: TGCAGCGTTGTAGGACAGGGTAACGGCATTCAGTACTTC

d_gene: NA
v_gene: TRBV3-1/TRBV3-2
abundance: once
j_gene: TRBJ2-7
CDR3aa: CASSQAQSPYEQYF
CDR3nt: TGTGCCAGCAGCCAAGCACAGTCCCCCTACGAGCAGTACTTC

d_gene: NA
v_gene: TRBV7-9
abundance: NA
j_gene: TRBJ1-2
CDR3aa: CASSLLGGPGYGYTF
CDR3nt: TGTGCCAGCAGCCTACTTGGTGGACCCGGCTATGGCTACACCTTC

d_gene: NA
v_gene: TRBV6-1
abundance: NA
j_gene: TRBJ2-3
CDR3aa: CASSEIRGLSTDTQYF
CDR3nt: TGTGCCAGCAGTGAAATCCGGGGGTTAAGCACAGATACGCAGTATTTT

d_gene: TRBD1
v_gene: TRBV4-3
abundance: NA
j_gene: TRBJ1-4
CDR3aa: CASGQDRSLGKLFF
CDR3nt: TGCGCCAGCGGACAGGACCGGTCTTTAGGAAAACTGTTTTTT

d_gene: TRBD1
v_gene: TRBV11-1
abundance: NA
j_gene: TRBJ1-4
CDR3aa: CASPPDRANEKLFF
CDR3nt: TGTGCCAGCCCCCCGGACAGGGCCAATGAAAAACTGTTTTTT

d_gene: TRBD1
v_gene: TRBV19
abundance: NA
j_gene: TRBJ2-1
CDR3aa: CASSPLGTGGHNEQFF
CDR3nt: TGTGCCAGTAGTCCACTAGGGACAGGAGGGCACAATGAGCAGTTCTTC

d_gene: TRBD1
v_gene: TRBV7-9
abundance: NA
j_gene: TRBJ2-2
CDR3aa: CASSLVTGVGTGELFF
CDR3nt: TGTGCCAGCAGCTTAGTGACAGGGGTTGGCACCGGGGAGCTGTTTTTT

d_gene: NA
v_gene: TRBV18
abundance: NA
j_gene: TRBJ2-7
CDR3aa: CASSLAVSYEQYF
CDR3nt: TGTGCCAGCTCACTGGCGGTCTCCTACGAGCAGTACTTC

d_gene: NA
v_gene: TRBV5-1
abundance: NA
j_gene: TRBJ1-4
CDR3aa: CASSLGQPNEKLFF
CDR3nt: TGCGCCAGCAGCTTGGGACAGCCTAATGAAAAACTGTTTTTT

d_gene: NA
v_gene: TRBV27
abundance: NA
j_gene: TRBJ2-6
CDR3aa: CASSLGRNSGANVLTF
CDR3nt: TGTGCCAGCAGTTTAGGCCGGAACTCTGGGGCCAACGTCCTGACTTTC

d_gene: TRBD1
v_gene: TRBV27
abundance: NA
j_gene: TRBJ1-5
CDR3aa: CASSEGQAANQPQHF
CDR3nt: TGTGCCAGCAGTGAGGGACAGGCGGCTAATCAGCCCCAGCATTTT

d_gene: NA
v_gene: TRBV6-1
abundance: NA
j_gene: TRBJ1-5
CDR3aa: CASSGLSGTSQNQPQHF
CDR3nt: TGTGCCAGCAGTGGCCTGTCTGGGACAAGCCAAAATCAGCCCCAGCATTTT

d_gene: TRBD1
v_gene: TRBV5-6
abundance: NA
j_gene: TRBJ2-7
CDR3aa: CASSLQGGYEQYF
CDR3nt: TGTGCCAGCAGCTTACAGGGGGGCTACGAGCAGTACTTC

d_gene: NA
v_gene: TRBV19
abundance: NA
j_gene: TRBJ1-1
CDR3aa: CASIKKGGNLNTEAFF
CDR3nt: TGTGCCAGTATTAAGAAGGGGGGGAACTTAAACACTGAAGCTTTCTTT

d_gene: NA
v_gene: TRBV3-1/TRBV3-2
abundance: NA
j_gene: TRBJ2-7
CDR3aa: CASSHTYEQYF
CDR3nt: TGTGCCAGCAGCCATACCTACGAGCAGTACTTC

d_gene: NA
v_gene: TRBV5-1
abundance: NA
j_gene: TRBJ2-5
CDR3aa: CASSLLGQETQYF
CDR3nt: TGCGCCAGCAGCCTCCTGGGCCAAGAGACCCAGTACTTC

d_gene: TRBD2
v_gene: TRBV2
abundance: NA
j_gene: TRBJ2-3
CDR3aa: CASSVDGRGDTQYF
CDR3nt: TGTGCCAGCAGTGTTGACGGGAGGGGGGATACGCAGTATTTT

d_gene: NA
v_gene: TRBV10-1
abundance: NA
j_gene: TRBJ2-7
CDR3aa: CASSETNVAQYF
CDR3nt: TGCGCCAGCAGTGAGACAAATGTAGCGCAGTACTTC

d_gene: TRBD2
v_gene: TRBV18
abundance: NA
j_gene: TRBJ2-3
CDR3aa: CASSLSTSGSRTDTQYF
CDR3nt: TGTGCCAGCTCACTTTCGACGAGCGGGAGCCGCACAGATACGCAGTATTTT

d_gene: TRBD1
v_gene: TRBV11-3
abundance: NA
j_gene: TRBJ1-5
CDR3aa: CASSLNRGLNQPQHF
CDR3nt: TGTGCCAGCAGCTTAAACAGGGGGCTTAATCAGCCCCAGCATTTT

d_gene: NA
v_gene: TRBV6-5
abundance: few
j_gene: TRBJ2-7
CDR3aa: CASSLTGMGHEQYF
CDR3nt: TGTGCCAGCAGTTTAACAGGGATGGGGCACGAGCAGTACTTC

d_gene: TRBD1
v_gene: TRBV19
abundance: once
j_gene: TRBJ1-5
CDR3aa: CASRMTGGQPQHF
CDR3nt: TGTGCCAGTAGGATGACAGGGGGCCAGCCCCAGCATTTT

d_gene: NA
v_gene: TRBV12-3/TRBV12-4
abundance: NA
j_gene: TRBJ2-2
CDR3aa: CASSLGFTGELFF
CDR3nt: TGTGCCAGCAGCCTAGGTTTCACCGGGGAGCTGTTTTTT

d_gene: TRBD1
v_gene: TRBV10-3
abundance: NA
j_gene: TRBJ1-1
CDR3aa: CAISGQENTEAFF
CDR3nt: TGTGCCATCAGCGGACAGGAGAACACTGAAGCTTTCTTT

d_gene: NA
v_gene: TRBV24-1
abundance: NA
j_gene: TRBJ2-4
CDR3aa: CATSAENIQYF
CDR3nt: TGTGCCACCAGTGCCGAAAACATTCAGTACTTC

d_gene: TRBD2
v_gene: TRBV5-6
abundance: NA
j_gene: TRBJ2-7
CDR3aa: CASSLVGSGAYEQYF
CDR3nt: TGTGCCAGCAGCTTGGTTGGTAGCGGGGCCTACGAGCAGTACTTC

d_gene: TRBD1
v_gene: TRBV12-3/TRBV12-4
abundance: NA
j_gene: TRBJ1-5
CDR3aa: CASTPGGNQPQHF
CDR3nt: TGTGCCAGCACCCCAGGGGGTAATCAGCCCCAGCATTTT

d_gene: TRBD1
v_gene: TRBV10-1
abundance: NA
j_gene: TRBJ1-4
CDR3aa: CASSESGQGAGTNEKLFF
CDR3nt: TGCGCCAGCAGTGAGTCGGGACAGGGGGCAGGTACTAATGAAAAACTGTTTTTT

d_gene: NA
v_gene: TRBV12-3/TRBV12-4
abundance: NA
j_gene: TRBJ1-5
CDR3aa: CASRWGSQPQHF
CDR3nt: TGTGCCAGCAGGTGGGGGAGTCAGCCCCAGCATTTT

d_gene: TRBD1
v_gene: TRBV5-4
abundance: NA
j_gene: TRBJ1-3
CDR3aa: CASSPNQGAGNTIYF
CDR3nt: TGTGCCAGCAGCCCAAATCAGGGGGCTGGAAACACCATATATTTT

d_gene: TRBD1
v_gene: TRBV29-1
abundance: NA
j_gene: TRBJ1-1
CDR3aa: CSVGGRQGANTEAFF
CDR3nt: TGCAGCGTTGGGGGGAGACAGGGGGCGAACACTGAAGCTTTCTTT

d_gene: NA
v_gene: TRBV10-3
abundance: NA
j_gene: TRBJ1-5
CDR3aa: CAATGHPDQPQHF
CDR3nt: TGTGCCGCCACGGGACACCCGGATCAGCCCCAGCATTTT

d_gene: NA
v_gene: TRBV7-2
abundance: once
j_gene: TRBJ2-2
CDR3aa: CASSLGTDRELFF
CDR3nt: TGTGCCAGCAGCTTAGGAACCGACAGGGAGCTGTTTTTT

d_gene: NA
v_gene: TRBV4-1
abundance: NA
j_gene: TRBJ1-2
CDR3aa: CASSQVLQGLGDYGYTF
CDR3nt: TGCGCCAGCAGCCAGGTTTTGCAGGGCCTGGGGGACTATGGCTACACCTTC

d_gene: NA
v_gene: TRBV7-2
abundance: NA
j_gene: TRBJ2-5
CDR3aa: CASSRGQENQYF
CDR3nt: TGTGCCAGCAGCCGCGGTCAAGAGAACCAGTACTTC

d_gene: NA
v_gene: TRBV13
abundance: NA
j_gene: TRBJ2-4
CDR3aa: CASSAFQGGKNIQYF
CDR3nt: TGTGCCAGCAGCGCCTTTCAAGGGGGCAAAAACATTCAGTACTTC

d_gene: TRBD1
v_gene: TRBV2
abundance: NA
j_gene: TRBJ1-2
CDR3aa: CATRTGASLYGYTF
CDR3nt: TGTGCCACCCGGACAGGGGCATCTCTTTATGGCTACACCTTC

d_gene: NA
v_gene: TRBV11-3
abundance: NA
j_gene: TRBJ2-1
CDR3aa: CASSRIGSYNEQFF
CDR3nt: TGTGCCAGCAGCAGGATTGGCTCCTACAATGAGCAGTTCTTC

d_gene: NA
v_gene: TRBV4-2
abundance: NA
j_gene: TRBJ2-2
CDR3aa: CASSLPGPKNTGELFF
CDR3nt: TGTGCCAGCAGCCTGCCGGGACCTAAGAACACCGGGGAGCTGTTTTTT

d_gene: NA
v_gene: TRBV28
abundance: NA
j_gene: TRBJ2-1
CDR3aa: CASSLSREHFF
CDR3nt: TGTGCCAGCAGTTTGTCCCGAGAGCATTTCTTC

d_gene: NA
v_gene: TRBV6-1
abundance: NA
j_gene: TRBJ2-7
CDR3aa: CASSEARVYEQYF
CDR3nt: TGTGCCAGCAGTGAAGCGCGGGTCTACGAGCAGTACTTC

d_gene: TRBD1
v_gene: TRBV7-9
abundance: NA
j_gene: TRBJ1-4
CDR3aa: CASSFTGGATNEKLFF
CDR3nt: TGTGCCAGCAGCTTTACAGGGGGAGCAACTAATGAAAAACTGTTTTTT

d_gene: NA
v_gene: TRBV24-1
abundance: NA
j_gene: TRBJ1-5
CDR3aa: CATSRGQAQPQHF
CDR3nt: TGTGCCACCAGCCGGGGACAAGCGCAGCCCCAGCATTTT

d_gene: NA
v_gene: TRBV6-5
abundance: NA
j_gene: TRBJ1-2
CDR3aa: CASSWTAPRDRKVYTF
CDR3nt: TGTGCCAGCAGTTGGACAGCCCCCAGGGATCGCAAAGTCTACACCTTC

d_gene: NA
v_gene: TRBV7-6
abundance: NA
j_gene: TRBJ2-3
CDR3aa: CASSLGGQSTDTQYF
CDR3nt: TGTGCCAGCAGCTTAGGGGGGCAGAGCACAGATACGCAGTATTTT

d_gene: TRBD2
v_gene: TRBV6-2/TRBV6-3
abundance: NA
j_gene: TRBJ2-7
CDR3aa: CASSTGRAGTYEQYF
CDR3nt: TGTGCCAGCAGCACCGGGAGGGCCGGGACCTACGAGCAGTACTTC

d_gene: NA
v_gene: TRBV6-5
abundance: NA
j_gene: TRBJ1-2
CDR3aa: CASSYDRSGYGYTF
CDR3nt: TGTGCCAGCAGTTACGATAGGAGTGGCTATGGCTACACCTTC

d_gene: TRBD2
v_gene: TRBV3-1/TRBV3-2
abundance: NA
j_gene: TRBJ2-2
CDR3aa: CASSPGLAVNTGELFF
CDR3nt: TGTGCCAGCAGCCCGGGACTAGCGGTTAACACCGGGGAGCTGTTTTTT

d_gene: NA
v_gene: TRBV11-3
abundance: few
j_gene: TRBJ2-2
CDR3aa: CASSLFANTGELFF
CDR3nt: TGTGCCAGCAGCTTGTTCGCGAACACCGGGGAGCTGTTTTTT